These 21 T cell receptor beta chains were sequenced from one sample in a study of cytomegalovirus exposure and HLA in healthy donors. It was with 60 Vbeta and 13 Jbeta primers that the PCR ran. The repertoire was sequenced with immunoSEQ multiplex PCR; TCRdb's copy has only in-frame clones and lacks some. The repertoire consists of 85,000 to 120,000 clones, with about 70% occurring once and the leading ten covering less than 0.95%. Sequencing was carried out using PBMCs. These receptors all stem from a boy under 18 in good health and CMV-seronegative.

The chain employs TRBV7-2 and TRBJ1-6; D gene unclear. V lost 1 base and J 1 base, leaving 5 bases between the germline ends. This CDR3 spans 15 amino acids. From germline, CDR1 is SGHTA and CDR2 FQGNSA. CDR3 DNA sequence: TGTGCCAGCAGCTTAGGAGGATCCTATAATTCACCCCTCCACTTT. It yields the protein CASSLGGSYNSPLHF.

This clone turned up a few times. The rearrangement links TRBV7-9 to TRBJ2-1; a weak D match, TRBD2 (7 bases). Trimming cost V 5 bases and J 3 bases, with 17 bases left between them. The CDR3 spans 16 residues. The germline V gene encodes CDR1 SEHNR and CDR2 FQNEAQ (reference sequence). This CDR3 is CASSPRGGSGYNEQFF. The CDR3, as DNA: TGTGCCAGCAGCCCAAGGGGGGGGTCCGGCTACAATGAGCAGTTCTTC.

This chain uses TRBV5-4 with TRBJ2-1; possible D gene TRBD1, 6 bases. CDR1 and CDR2 from the germline V gene are SGHNT and YYREEE (reference sequence). Trimming cost V 4 bases and J 4 bases, with 12 bases left between them. The CDR3 spans 14 residues. The CDR3, as DNA: TGTGCCAGCAGCCTAGGACAGTCTTACAATGAGCAGTTCTTC. This gives the protein CASSLGQSYNEQFF.

This rearrangement joins TRBV30 to TRBJ2-4, with a possible D match to TRBD2 (7 bases). The CDR3 extends over 13 amino acids. Germline values: CDR1 GTSNPN, CDR2 SVGIG (reference sequence). The V end was cut by 5 bases, the J end by 1 base, with 9 bases between. CDR3 protein: CAWEGGAKNIQYF. CDR3 sequence (DNA): TGTGCCTGGGAGGGGGGGGCCAAAAACATTCAGTACTTC.

The chain joins TRBV10-2 to TRBJ1-5; D gene ambiguous. V was pared by 5 bases and J by 1 base, with 12 bases between. CDR1 and CDR2 from the germline V gene are WSHSY and SAAADI. The CDR3 spans 15 residues. CDR3 region: CASSWAAGSNQPQHF. In nucleotides, the CDR3 is TGCGCCAGCAGTTGGGCAGCTGGAAGCAATCAGCCCCAGCATTTT.

This chain connects TRBV5-1 to TRBJ2-1; the match to TRBD2 covers 7 bases. In germline, CDR1 is SGHRS, CDR2 YFSETQ. This CDR3 has 16 residues. With 4 bases clipped from V and 3 bases from J, the junction kept 10 bases outside the gene matches. The chain's CDR3 is CASSLTGRGDYNEQFF. CDR3 nucleotides: TGCGCCAGCAGCCTCACGGGGAGGGGAGACTACAATGAGCAGTTCTTC.

This clone was detected a few times. The rearrangement links TRBV7-2 to TRBJ1-5, with D perhaps matching TRBD1 (6 bases). The length of the CDR3 is 15 residues. Trimming removed 2 bases from V and 4 bases from J, with 12 bases in between. Germline CDR1 SGHTA, CDR2 FQGNSA. In nucleotides, the CDR3 is TGTGCCAGCAGCTTATTCAGGGGCGATAATCAGCCCCAGCATTTT. Translated, it gives CASSLFRGDNQPQHF.

The chain has TRBV7-6 and TRBJ1-5; D remains unclear. The V and J ends lost 1 base and 6 bases respectively, with 13 bases between them. CDR1 is SGHVS, CDR2 FNYEAQ, per germline. CDR3 length equals 15 residues. For the CDR3, the DNA is TGTGCCAGCAGCTTAGGTTTGGAGGCGACTCAGCCCCAGCATTTT. Its translation: CASSLGLEATQPQHF.

This chain links TRBV28 with TRBJ1-5, with D hard to call. Trimming pared 10 bases from V and 7 bases from J, leaving 23 bases between. The CDR3 is made up of 15 amino acids. Germline V gene sequence: CDR1 MDHEN, CDR2 SYDVKM. The CDR3 DNA is TGTGCCACCTATTCTCTCAGCGGCCCATGGCAGCCCCAGCATTTT. It translates to CATYSLSGPWQPQHF.

Details on this clone: Sequence at one end of the junction differs from germline and may be a read error. The V call is TRBV2, the J call TRBJ2-1, with 9 nucleotides matching TRBD2. CDR1 and CDR2 (germline): SNHLY, FYNNEI. The CDR3 covers 13 residues. This chain's CDR3 is CASSPSGKNEQFF. The CDR3, as DNA: TGTGCTAGCAGCCCTAGCGGGAAAAATGAGCAGTTCTTC.

The chain is built from TRBV30 and TRBJ2-7; 12 bases are a match to TRBD1. Trimming took 2 bases from V and 6 from J; bases not matched to a gene: 5. This CDR3 spans 14 amino acids. Germline CDR1 GTSNPN, CDR2 SVGIG (reference sequence). The CDR3 loop reads CAWSLGTGGSEQYF. The CDR3 DNA reads as TGTGCCTGGAGTTTGGGGACAGGGGGCTCCGAGCAGTACTTC.

A few counts support this clone. The DNA for the CDR3 is TGCGCCAGCAGCCAAGAGGAGGGTAGCTCCTACGAGCAGTACTTC. As protein: CASSQEEGSSYEQYF. V usage is TRBV4-3 and J usage is TRBJ2-7; perhaps TRBD2 as D (6 bases). CDR1 is LGHNA and CDR2 is YSLEER in the germline V gene. V dropped 0 bases and J dropped 0 bases, with 9 bases sitting between them. The CDR3 consists of 15 residues.

The chain has TRBV7-9 and TRBJ2-5, with TRBD2 matching over 13 bases. There are 17 residues in the CDR3. Germline V gives CDR1 SEHNR, CDR2 FQNEAQ (reference sequence). V was pared by 4 bases and J by 2 bases, with 7 bases of the junction left unmatched. In DNA, the CDR3 is TGTGCCAGCAGCTCACCCGGGACTAGCGGGATACAAGAGACCCAGTACTTC. Amino acids: CASSSPGTSGIQETQYF.

This sequence joins TRBV18 and TRBJ2-1; D not certain. The V gene's germline CDR1 is KGHSH and CDR2 LQKENI. Trimming removed 0 bases from V and 6 bases from J, with 6 bases in between. This CDR3 is built from 13 residues. The CDR3 reads CASSPPAGNEQFF. The CDR3 nucleotides are TGTGCCAGCTCACCACCGGCAGGCAATGAGCAGTTCTTC.

The chain couples TRBV10-3 to TRBJ2-5; D may be TRBD1 (5 bases). This CDR3 has 15 amino acids. V lost 4 bases to trimming and J lost 5 bases, with 17 bases between them. The germline CDR1 and CDR2 sequences are ENHRY and SYGVKD. The CDR3 sequence is CAISAVGAGGETQYF. The CDR3 coding sequence is TGTGCCATCAGTGCGGTAGGGGCAGGCGGTGAGACCCAGTACTTC.

The sample holds a few counts of this clone. The chain has TRBV11-3 and TRBJ2-5, with a weak D call TRBD1 (6 bases). In germline, CDR1 is SGHNT, CDR2 YENEEA. The CDR3 length is 14 residues. V was pared by 3 bases and J by 4 bases, with 12 bases between. Here the CDR3 reads CASSFGQWGETQYF. CDR3 nucleotides: TGTGCCAGCAGCTTTGGACAGTGGGGAGAGACCCAGTACTTC. Combining the CDR3 with reference TRBV11-3 and TRBJ2-5 gives the whole variable domain EAGVVQSPRYKIIEKKQPVAFWCNPISGHNTLYWYLQNLGQGPELLIRYENEEAVDDSQLPKDRFSAERLKGVDSTLKIQPAELGDSAVYLCASSFGQWGETQYFGPGTRLLVL.

V and J are TRBV7-8 and TRBJ2-7, with 10 bases aligning to TRBD2. J gave up 6 bases and V 1 base, and 0 bases lay outside the gene matches. CDR3 length: 13 amino acids. Germline loops: CDR1 SGHVS, CDR2 FQNEAQ. This chain's CDR3 is CASSLVAGGEQYF. Written as DNA, the CDR3 is TGTGCCAGCAGCTTAGTAGCGGGAGGCGAGCAGTACTTC.

This sequence joins TRBV7-8 and TRBJ2-7; TRBD2 aligns across 10 bases. This CDR3 contains 15 residues. In germline, CDR1 is SGHVS, CDR2 FQNEAQ. Trimming removed 3 bases from V and 6 bases from J; junction bases left unmatched: 8. This CDR3 is CASSFPPGLAIEQYF. CDR3 sequence (DNA): TGTGCCAGCAGCTTTCCTCCGGGACTAGCGATCGAGCAGTACTTC.

The chain couples TRBV7-2 to TRBJ2-1; 12 nucleotides agree with TRBD2. The CDR3 has 18 residues. After removal of 5 bases from V and 8 bases from J, the junction contained 16 bases not matched to a gene. CDR1 is SGHTA, CDR2 FQGNSA, per germline. The CDR3 reads CASSPQTSGGILQYEQFF. CDR3 nucleotides: TGTGCCAGCAGCCCCCAAACTAGCGGGGGGATCCTACAATATGAGCAGTTCTTC.

The V and J genes are TRBV12-5 and TRBJ2-5; 8 nucleotides match TRBD1. With V trimmed by 5 bases and J by 5 bases, 7 bases remained unmatched. Germline lookup yields CDR1 LGHNT and CDR2 FRNRAP. The CDR3 consists of 14 residues. CDR3 region: CASGLGQGAETQYF. CDR3 in DNA: TGTGCTAGTGGTCTCGGACAGGGCGCGGAGACCCAGTACTTC.

This rearrangement joins TRBV30 to TRBJ1-1, with 8 bases that match TRBD1. CDR1 and CDR2 from the germline V gene are GTSNPN and SVGIG (reference sequence). V lost 0 bases, J lost 6 bases, and 6 bases stayed unmatched. This CDR3 is 14 amino acids long. The CDR3 nucleotides are TGTGCCTGGAGTGTTTCCCAGGGGGCGTCTGAAGCTTTCTTT. Translated, it gives CAWSVSQGASEAFF.